The next 20 T cell receptor beta chains were all read from a single sample in a study of cytomegalovirus exposure and HLA in healthy donors. The PCR employed 60 Vbeta primers together with 13 Jbeta primers. The repertoire was sequenced with immunoSEQ multiplex PCR; TCRdb's copy has only in-frame clones and lacks some. This sample carries 150,000 or so clones, around 79% of them seen once, and the ten largest clones take around 3%. Sequencing input: PBMCs. These receptors all stem from a man between 40 and 49 years old in good health and CMV-seropositive.

This clone was found a few times. The gene calls are TRBV7-9 and TRBJ2-1; 10 bases are shared with TRBD2. With 2 bases clipped from V and 5 bases from J, the junction kept 3 bases outside the gene matches. This CDR3 contains 15 residues. Germline CDR1 reads SEHNR; CDR2 reads FQNEAQ (reference sequence). The CDR3 loop reads CASSLSSGRNNEQFF. The CDR3 region has the DNA TGTGCCAGCAGCTTATCTAGCGGGAGAAACAATGAGCAGTTCTTC.

V usage is TRBV6-5 and J usage is TRBJ2-3; 7 bases are shared with TRBD1. The CDR3 extends over 15 amino acids. V gave up 3 bases and J gave up 2 bases; unmatched junction bases: 5. CDR1 is MNHEY and CDR2 is SVGAGI in the germline V gene. The CDR3 is CASSYRDSFTDTQYF. DNA of the CDR3: TGTGCCAGCAGTTATCGGGACAGTTTCACAGATACGCAGTATTTT.

The V gene is TRBV6-5, the J gene TRBJ2-1, with 12 bases aligning to TRBD2. The CDR3 contains 14 residues. CDR1 is MNHEY and CDR2 is SVGAGI in the germline V gene. V shed 7 bases, J shed 10 bases, and the junction held 8 bases outside the gene matches. CDR3 in amino acids: CASTNRGTSGEQFF. DNA of the CDR3: TGTGCCAGCACTAACAGGGGGACTAGCGGGGAGCAGTTCTTC.

The CDR3 loop reads CASSTRQGMNTEAFF. The CDR3 region has the DNA TGTGCCAGTAGTACAAGACAGGGTATGAACACTGAAGCTTTCTTT. The rearrangement links TRBV19 to TRBJ1-1, with 7 bases that match TRBD1. The V segment lost 4 bases and the J segment 0 bases; nucleotides outside the gene matches: 5. The germline V gene has CDR1 LNHDA and CDR2 SQIVND (reference sequence). The CDR3 has 15 residues.

This clone was picked up one time. The rearrangement links TRBV12-2 to TRBJ2-5; the D segment call TRBD1 is taken from the table without a DNA check. TRBV12-2 is flagged as a pseudogene. This CDR3 comprises 15 residues. The CDR3 sequence: CASRLAGTGGETQYF. The CDR3 coding sequence is TGTGCAAGTCGCTTAGCCGGGACAGGAGGGGAGACCCAGTACTTC.

As to this clone: One end of the junction fails to match germline, which may point to a read error. The chain carries TRBV7-3 and TRBJ1-1; D is undetermined. CDR1 SGHTA and CDR2 FQGTGA come from the germline V gene. This CDR3 has 13 residues. The CDR3 loop is CASRLAMNAEAFF. DNA for the CDR3: TGTGCCAGCCGTCTTGCGATGAACGCTGAAGCTTTCTTT.

The rearrangement uses TRBV5-4 and TRBJ2-3; 8 positions match TRBD2. The germline V gene encodes CDR1 SGHNT and CDR2 YYREEE (reference sequence). This CDR3 is 16 amino acids long. V lost 9 bases to trimming and J lost 3 bases; unmatched junction nucleotides: 15. CDR3 DNA sequence: TGTGCCACCCGGAAGGCGGTCGGCGGGAGGACAGATACGCAGTATTTT. This codes for CATRKAVGGRTDTQYF. The whole variable domain, remainder taken from reference TRBV5-4 and TRBJ2-3, is ETGVTQSPTHLIKTRGQQVTLRCSSQSGHNTVSWYQQALGQGPQFIFQYYREEENGRGNFPPRFSGLQFPNYSSELNVNALELDDSALYLCATRKAVGGRTDTQYFGPGTRLTVL.

This clone was seen just once. The chain carries TRBV4-2 and TRBJ2-2; possibly TRBD1 for D (6 bases). With 4 bases removed from V and 4 bases from J, the gap between germline ends came to 16 bases. The germline V gene has CDR1 LGHNA and CDR2 YNFKEQ. The CDR3 runs 16 residues. CDR3 sequence: CASSPEWGRGTGELFF. CDR3 coding DNA: TGTGCCAGCAGCCCGGAGTGGGGCAGGGGCACCGGGGAGCTGTTTTTT.

The chain carries TRBV19 and TRBJ1-5, with D unresolved. Trimming took 10 bases from V and 7 from J, leaving 17 bases between them. In germline, CDR1 is LNHDA, CDR2 SQIVND (reference sequence). This CDR3 contains 13 residues. CDR3 coding DNA: TGTGCCACCGATACCCCCGCCCGGCAGCCCCAGCATTTT. Encoded protein: CATDTPARQPQHF.

V usage is TRBV18 and J usage is TRBJ2-7; D ambiguous. Germline V lookup: CDR1 KGHSH, CDR2 LQKENI. Trimming removed 9 bases from V and 4 bases from J, with 22 bases in between. The CDR3 is 15 amino acids. Here the CDR3 DNA reads TGTGCCAGTTTTTTCAAGCAGAAGGCGGCATACGAGCAGTACTTC. Translation gives CASFFKQKAAYEQYF.

A word on this clone: Distinct nucleotide sequences in the sample also encode this CDR3. The genes are TRBV7-9 and TRBJ2-3; 15 bases agree with TRBD2. The CDR3 sequence is 16 residues long. The V gene's germline CDR1 is SEHNR and CDR2 FQNEAQ (reference sequence). After removal of 5 bases from V and 6 bases from J, the junction contained 6 bases not matched to a gene. The CDR3 loop reads CASSAGTSGRTDTQYF. The DNA for the CDR3 is TGTGCCAGCAGCGCTGGGACTAGCGGGAGGACTGATACGCAGTATTTT.

The rearrangement joins TRBV2 to TRBJ2-3; D gene uncertain. The CDR3 contains 14 residues. Germline CDR1 and CDR2: SNHLY and FYNNEI. V shed 5 bases and J shed 2 bases, with 11 bases lying between them. The chain's CDR3 is CASSFLVPTDTQYF. In nucleotides, the CDR3 is TGTGCCAGCAGTTTCCTAGTTCCCACAGATACGCAGTATTTT.

The J gene is TRBJ2-7, the V gene TRBV18; possibly TRBD1 for D (6 bases). Trimming removed 3 bases at V and 1 base at J, with 10 bases between. Germline V gene lookup returns CDR1 KGHSH and CDR2 LQKENI. This CDR3 spans 14 amino acids. CDR3 sequence: CASSPADSSYEQYF. The CDR3 DNA sequence: TGTGCCAGCTCACCGGCGGACAGTTCCTACGAGCAGTACTTC.

As regards this clone: This sample also contains other DNA sequences that code for the same CDR3. The V gene is TRBV28, the J gene TRBJ1-5; maybe TRBD1 (6 bases). Germline-derived CDR1 and CDR2 are MDHEN and SYDVKM. The CDR3 is 14 amino acids. Trimming left V 3 bases short and J 4 bases short, with 10 bases between. The CDR3 is CASSFGTGNQPQHF. The CDR3 DNA sequence: TGTGCCAGCAGTTTTGGTACAGGGAATCAGCCCCAGCATTTT. Using reference TRBV28 and TRBJ1-5 for the parts outside the CDR3, the full variable domain is DVKVTQSSRYLVKRTGEKVFLECVQDMDHENMFWYRQDPGLGLRLIYFSYDVKMKEKGDIPEGYSVSREKKERFSLILESASTNQTSMYLCASSFGTGNQPQHFGDGTRLSIL.

This clone came up a few times. The rearrangement uses TRBV7-2 and TRBJ1-4, with a tentative D call TRBD1 (6 bases). Trimming cost V 4 bases and J 7 bases, with 13 bases left between them. The CDR3 runs to 14 residues. From germline, CDR1 is SGHTA and CDR2 FQGNSA. This chain's CDR3 is CASSSDRPSEKLFF. CDR3 sequence (DNA): TGTGCCAGCAGCTCGGACAGACCAAGTGAAAAACTGTTTTTT.

This chain connects TRBV6-4 to TRBJ1-1; 7 bases align to TRBD1. This CDR3 region has 14 residues. V shed 6 bases and J 4 bases; nucleotides not matched to a gene: 8. Germline values: CDR1 MRHNA, CDR2 SNTAGT. Here the CDR3 reads CASRDPQGSTEAFF. CDR3 nucleotides: TGTGCCAGCAGGGACCCACAGGGGTCCACTGAAGCTTTCTTT.

This chain joins TRBV19 and TRBJ1-2; D might be TRBD1 (5 bases). Trimming stripped 1 base from V and 3 bases from J, with 12 bases between. Per the germline V gene, CDR1 is LNHDA and CDR2 is SQIVND (reference sequence). The CDR3 covers 15 residues. This CDR3 reads CASSIAGGGDYGYTF. The CDR3 DNA sequence: TGTGCCAGTAGTATAGCTGGTGGAGGGGACTATGGCTACACCTTC.

The rearrangement uses TRBV11-2 and TRBJ1-2; 7 bases match TRBD1. The ends lost 6 bases at V and 2 bases at J; junction bases unmatched: 12. This CDR3 comprises 16 residues. CDR1 and CDR2 (germline): SGHAT, FQNNGV. The CDR3 region has the DNA TGTGCCAGCAGAGCAAGCCAAGGGACAGTAAACTATGGCTACACCTTC. It translates to CASRASQGTVNYGYTF.

The rearrangement joins TRBV6-6 to TRBJ2-5, with D possibly matching TRBD2 (5 bases). Trimming stripped 0 bases from V and 6 bases from J, with 11 bases between. CDR1 is MNHNY and CDR2 is SVGAGI in the germline V gene (reference sequence). The CDR3 is 14 residues long. The CDR3 protein is CASSYSTGSQTQYF. CDR3 nucleotide sequence: TGTGCCAGCAGTTACTCGACGGGGAGTCAGACCCAGTACTTC.

The rearrangement links TRBV28 to TRBJ1-1; D unclear. The CDR3 is 17 amino acids. The germline V gene has CDR1 MDHEN and CDR2 SYDVKM. Trimming took off 7 bases at V and 1 base at J, with 22 bases between the two ends. Written as DNA, the CDR3 is TGTGCCAGCAAACCGGGTTCGGGAGATTGGAGGAACACTGAAGCTTTCTTT. It specifies CASKPGSGDWRNTEAFF.